This record covers a single TCR beta chain. This sample is drawn from a study of blood T cell repertoires in COVID-19. Study-wide background: Collection of acute and convalescent COVID-19 samples took place in the United States, Italy and Spain.

Participants spanned ages about 18 to 90 years and resided in fewer than 30 US areas. Cohorts were based on clinical histories the participants reported. Two negative PCRs, clearance, or symptom resolution had been documented for recovered Cohort 3 donors. The ends were cut back, 7 bases at V and 5 bases at J, with 21 bases in the middle. Looked up from germline, CDR1 is SNHLY and CDR2 is FYNNEI. CDR3 length: 16 residues. The assay was immunoSEQ multiplex PCR, and TCRdb's table has in-frame clones only and misses some. The sample gives over 200,000 clones, roughly 84% of which show up once; approximately 6.5% is in the top ten.

The receptor was isolated from a woman aged 40 to 49 who had recovered from COVID-19. Sequenced material: PBMCs or T cells enriched from blood (not recorded which). This chain links TRBV2 with TRBJ2-1; D might be TRBD2 (5 bases). The CDR3 DNA follows: TGTGCCAGCACCCCCCTCCCTAGCTCCTTAAACAATGAGCAGTTCTTC. It is translated as CASTPLPSSLNNEQFF.